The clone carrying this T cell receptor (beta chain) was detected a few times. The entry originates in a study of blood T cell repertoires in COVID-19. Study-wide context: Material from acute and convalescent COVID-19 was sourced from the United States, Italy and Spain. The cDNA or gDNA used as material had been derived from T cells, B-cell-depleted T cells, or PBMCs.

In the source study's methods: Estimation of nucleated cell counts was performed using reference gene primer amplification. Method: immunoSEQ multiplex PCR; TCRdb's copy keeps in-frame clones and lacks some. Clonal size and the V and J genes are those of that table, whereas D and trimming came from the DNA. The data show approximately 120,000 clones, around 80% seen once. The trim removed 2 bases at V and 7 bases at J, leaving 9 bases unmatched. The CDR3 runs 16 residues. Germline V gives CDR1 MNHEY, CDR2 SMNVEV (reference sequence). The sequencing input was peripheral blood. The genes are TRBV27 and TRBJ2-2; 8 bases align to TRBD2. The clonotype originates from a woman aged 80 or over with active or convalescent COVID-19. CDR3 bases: TGTGCCAGCAGTTTAACGGGACTAGGCGGTAACGGGGAGCTGTTTTTT. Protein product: CASSLTGLGGNGELFF.